This T cell receptor (beta chain) was captured in a study of beta chain features in type 1 diabetes. Overall study: All of the samples together had roughly 98 million sorted cells examined. Notes on the study in general: People with Type 1 diabetes carried modestly yet significantly shorter TCRB CDR3s in all four CD4+ subsets. These data did not resolve whether HLA type affects TCRB rearrangement.

The V gene's germline CDR1 is MNHEY and CDR2 SVGAGI. The CDR3 spans 12 residues. Trimming stripped 6 bases from V and 12 bases from J, with 14 bases between. Expressed TCRB transcripts got sequenced, as all isolated RNA was reverse transcribed. Sequencing of naive, central memory and regulatory T cell samples gave an average of around 3.8 million reads. Produced via immunoSEQ multiplex PCR; TCRdb's table is partial and in-frame only. The sample has around 250,000 clones; approximately 15% are singletons. This clone turned up a few times. Its antigen is not identified. The chain employs TRBV6-5 and TRBJ2-2, with D possibly being TRBD1 (5 bases). The sample was naive CD4+ T cells from blood. This clonotype was obtained from a man between 25 and 39 years old with type 1 diabetes. The CDR3 DNA reads TGTGCCAGCAGCTCATCGGACACCCAGCTGTTTTTT. The encoded protein is CASSSSDTQLFF.